Sequencing of this TCR beta chain was carried out in a study of vaccination and CD4 T cells after COVID-19. On the study more broadly: Investigators took post-vaccine samples a median roughly 73 days after dose two, within a range of 14 to 241. Study-level points and caveats: With convalescent patients, a median 86.3% of reactive clones emerged solely after vaccination.

In this sample, this clonotype turned up once. The antigen is not known. The assay that was used to sequence DNA from cultured CD4+ T cells was the Oncomine TCR Beta short-read assay. In TCRdb, the PCR reads were re-called with MiXCR into one record per CDR3 protein. The sample records around 13,000 distinct CDR3 sequences, about 50% being singletons. As for treatment: 10-day PBMC culture with coronavirus spike peptide pools or control peptides (ViraFEST assay). For ViraFEST, peptide pools expanded antigen-specific T cells, after which the TCRs were sequenced. On days 3 and 7, half the medium was swapped for fresh IL-2-containing medium. The CDR3 has 15 amino acids. Germline CDR1 and CDR2: MNHEY and SMNVEV (reference sequence). V was trimmed by 8 bases and J by 5 bases, leaving 22 bases between them.

The specimen was CD4+ T cells from blood, cultured in vitro. The sequence was collected from a human donor who had recovered from COVID-19. The rearrangement links TRBV27 to TRBJ2-7; the D call may be TRBD1 or TRBD2 (5 bases each). CDR3 residues: CASRGRGNPSHEQYF. CDR3 in DNA: TGTGCCAGCCGGGGACGCGGTAATCCTTCCCACGAGCAGTACTTC.